This T cell receptor (beta chain) was obtained from a study of breast tumors, draining lymph nodes, adjacent tissues. Regarding the study as a whole: Tumor and nontumor repertoires were significantly more similar in luminal-like than in basal-like breast cancer. Data fit most tumor T cells coming from lymph node, expanding in tumor. Tumor repertoires ranked between lymph nodes and nontumor tissue in diversity, with V and J gene preferences.

TCRdb ran MiXCR on the multiplex PCR reads and lists one entry per CDR3 protein. Here the sample spans approximately 130,000 distinct CDR3 sequences, about 20% being singletons. The length of the CDR3 is 13 residues. The germline V gene has CDR1 GTSNPN and CDR2 SVGIG (reference sequence). Trimming shortened V by 2 bases and J by 7 bases, and 13 bases separated the two germline ends. The sample holds a few counts of this clonotype. Its antigen is as yet unknown. The lymph nodes were axillary draining lymph nodes from breast cancer patients. Sequences were obtained from axillary lymph node tissue. The chain uses TRBV30 and TRBJ2-3; unclear D gene. This TCR was sampled from a female donor with breast cancer. Some clones in this sample may be carry-over from other donors' samples. CDR3: CAWSRPASNTQYF. Here the CDR3 DNA reads TGTGCCTGGAGTCGTCCCGCCAGCAATACGCAGTATTTT. Combining the CDR3 with reference TRBV30 and TRBJ2-3 gives the whole variable domain SQTIHQWPATLVQPVGSPLSLECTVEGTSNPNLYWYRQAAGRGLQLLFYSVGIGQISSEVPQNLSASRPQDRQFILSSKKLLLSDSGFYLCAWSRPASNTQYFGPGTRLTVL.